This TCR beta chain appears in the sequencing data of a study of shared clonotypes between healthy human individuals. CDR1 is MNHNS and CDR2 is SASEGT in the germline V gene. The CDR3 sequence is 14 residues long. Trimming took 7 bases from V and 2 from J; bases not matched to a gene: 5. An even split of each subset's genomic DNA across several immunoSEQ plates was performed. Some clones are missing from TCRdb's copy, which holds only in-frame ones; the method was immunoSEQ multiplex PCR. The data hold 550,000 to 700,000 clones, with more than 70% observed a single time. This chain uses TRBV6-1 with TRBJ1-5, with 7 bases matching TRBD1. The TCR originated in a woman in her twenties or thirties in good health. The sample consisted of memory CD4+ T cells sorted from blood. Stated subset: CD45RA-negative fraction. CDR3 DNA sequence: TGTGCCAGCACCCTCGGACAGGGCAATCAGCCCCAGCATTTT. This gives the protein CASTLGQGNQPQHF.